The T cell receptor beta chain under discussion was sequenced for a study of response to subunit inactivated influenza vaccine. TCRdb re-derived calls from the RT-PCR reads in MiXCR, one entry per CDR3 protein. The sample records about 530,000 distinct CDR3 sequences, approximately 13% being singletons. Study findings and constraints: That few new T cells are recruited by each seasonal influenza vaccination was the authors' suggestion.

This clonotype was recorded many times. Its specificity is unknown. Material: PBMCs from blood, obtained more than 35 days after vaccination. This sequence was found in a man aged 50-60 years who received an inactivated influenza vaccine.

In nucleotides, the CDR3 is TGCGCCAGCAGCCAAGGACAGTTCTCTGGAAACACCATATATTTT. It encodes CASSQGQFSGNTIYF. The J gene is TRBJ1-3, the V gene TRBV4-1; weak D call: TRBD1 (5 bases). The CDR3 loop spans 15 amino acids. Trimming stripped 1 base from V and 0 bases from J, with 7 bases between. Germline-derived CDR1 and CDR2 are MGHRA and YSYEKL.